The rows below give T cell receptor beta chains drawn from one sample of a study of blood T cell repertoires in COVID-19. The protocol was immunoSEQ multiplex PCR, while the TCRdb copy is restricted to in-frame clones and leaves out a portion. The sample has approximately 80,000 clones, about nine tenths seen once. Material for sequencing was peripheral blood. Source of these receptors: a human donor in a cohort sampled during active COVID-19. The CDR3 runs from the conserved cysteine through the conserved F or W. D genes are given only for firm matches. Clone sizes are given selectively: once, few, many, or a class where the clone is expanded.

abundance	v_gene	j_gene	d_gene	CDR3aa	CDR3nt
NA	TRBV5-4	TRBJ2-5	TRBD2	CASSLGLAGGETQYF	TGTGCCAGCAGCTTGGGACTAGCGGGGGGGGAGACCCAGTACTTC
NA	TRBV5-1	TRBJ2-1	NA	CASSLSFGSTYNEQFF	TGCGCCAGCAGCTTGTCCTTCGGGAGCACATACAATGAGCAGTTCTTC
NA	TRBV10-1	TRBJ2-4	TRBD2	CASQTNLAGPSKNIQYF	TGCGCCAGCCAAACCAACCTAGCGGGGCCGTCCAAAAACATTCAGTACTTC
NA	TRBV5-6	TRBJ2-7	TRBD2	CASSPGTRPSYEQYF	TGTGCCAGCAGCCCCGGGACTAGACCTTCCTACGAGCAGTACTTC
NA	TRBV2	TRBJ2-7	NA	CASAQEYYEQYF	TGTGCCAGCGCACAGGAATACTACGAGCAGTACTTC
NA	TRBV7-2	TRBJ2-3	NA	CASSPGSPFTDTQYF	TGTGCCAGCAGCCCGGGGTCGCCGTTCACAGATACGCAGTATTTT
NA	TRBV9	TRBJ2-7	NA	CASSVDAGFSYEQYF	TGTGCCAGCAGCGTAGACGCGGGTTTTAGCTACGAGCAGTACTTC
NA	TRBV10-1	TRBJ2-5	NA	CASEVETQYF	TGCGCCAGCGAGGTGGAGACCCAGTACTTC
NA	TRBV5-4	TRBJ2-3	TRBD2	CASSSGGGQLDTQYF	TGTGCCAGCAGCTCGGGAGGGGGGCAATTAGATACGCAGTATTTT
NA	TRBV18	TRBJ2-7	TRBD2	CASSPASGEAYEQYF	TGTGCCAGCTCACCGGCTAGCGGGGAAGCCTACGAGCAGTACTTC
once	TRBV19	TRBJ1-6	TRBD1	CAIRGVSPLHF	TGTGCCATCAGGGGGGTTTCACCCCTCCACTTT
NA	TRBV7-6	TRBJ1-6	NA	CASSSRQDAGNSPLHF	TGTGCCAGCAGCTCGAGACAGGATGCGGGTAATTCACCCCTCCACTTT
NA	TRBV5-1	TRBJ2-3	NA	CASSLDRGYTDTQYF	TGCGCCAGCAGCTTGGATCGCGGGTACACAGATACGCAGTATTTT
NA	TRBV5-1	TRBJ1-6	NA	CASSLIQGVGNSPLHF	TGCGCCAGCAGCTTGATACAGGGTGTGGGTAATTCACCCCTCCACTTT
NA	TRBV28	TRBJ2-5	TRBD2	CASSLRLAGEETQYF	TGTGCCAGCAGTCTTCGACTAGCGGGGGAAGAGACCCAGTACTTC
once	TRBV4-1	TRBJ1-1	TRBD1	CASSPRGGGLQIKQNTEAFF	TGCGCCAGCAGCCCTAGAGGAGGGGGCCTCCAAATAAAGCAGAACACTGAAGCTTTCTTT
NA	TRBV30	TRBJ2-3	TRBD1	CAWRPGQSTDTQYF	TGTGCCTGGAGGCCGGGACAGAGCACAGATACGCAGTATTTT
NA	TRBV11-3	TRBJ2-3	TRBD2	CASSSFGGAGDTQYF	TGTGCCAGCAGCTCTTTCGGGGGGGCCGGAGATACGCAGTATTTT
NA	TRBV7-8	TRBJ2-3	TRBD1	CASSYRTGELTDTQYF	TGTGCCAGCAGCTATCGGACAGGGGAATTGACAGATACGCAGTATTTT
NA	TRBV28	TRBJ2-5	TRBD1	CASRPIPGQGTQETQYF	TGTGCCAGCCGACCGATTCCAGGACAGGGAACCCAAGAGACCCAGTACTTC
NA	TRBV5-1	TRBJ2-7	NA	CASSLFGGPNYEQYF	TGCGCCAGCAGCTTATTCGGGGGGCCGAACTACGAGCAGTACTTC
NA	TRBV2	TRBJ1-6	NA	CASSVSELRNSPLHF	TGTGCCAGCAGTGTCTCTGAGCTCAGGAATTCACCCCTCCACTTT
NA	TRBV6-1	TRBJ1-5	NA	CASSEKVQGYQPQHF	TGTGCCAGCAGTGAAAAGGTACAGGGCTATCAGCCCCAGCATTTT